This TCR beta chain emerged from a study of blood T cell repertoires in COVID-19. Study details: Samples of COVID-19 (acute and convalescent) were obtained from the United States, Italy and Spain. Sources were T cells, B-cell-depleted T cells, or PBMCs; the material itself was cDNA or gDNA.

Per the germline V gene, CDR1 is KGHSH and CDR2 is LQKENI. The CDR3 runs 14 residues. V was cut by 4 bases and J by 8 bases, with 17 bases left in between. Original processing methods: Amplification from reference gene primers served as the basis for estimated nucleated cell counts. Clones were sequenced by immunoSEQ multiplex PCR, and TCRdb holds only the in-frame ones, with some missing. V and J calls and clone size are as listed in that table; D and trimming were resolved from the DNA. The table has some 220,000 clones, just under 85% seen once. This chain uses TRBV18 with TRBJ1-1; D is undetermined. Sequencing input: peripheral blood. The TCR originated in a woman in her fifties or sixties with active or convalescent COVID-19. CDR3 amino acids: CASSLGVGPNEAFF. CDR3 sequence (DNA): TGTGCCAGCTCACTCGGGGTAGGGCCGAACGAAGCTTTCTTT.